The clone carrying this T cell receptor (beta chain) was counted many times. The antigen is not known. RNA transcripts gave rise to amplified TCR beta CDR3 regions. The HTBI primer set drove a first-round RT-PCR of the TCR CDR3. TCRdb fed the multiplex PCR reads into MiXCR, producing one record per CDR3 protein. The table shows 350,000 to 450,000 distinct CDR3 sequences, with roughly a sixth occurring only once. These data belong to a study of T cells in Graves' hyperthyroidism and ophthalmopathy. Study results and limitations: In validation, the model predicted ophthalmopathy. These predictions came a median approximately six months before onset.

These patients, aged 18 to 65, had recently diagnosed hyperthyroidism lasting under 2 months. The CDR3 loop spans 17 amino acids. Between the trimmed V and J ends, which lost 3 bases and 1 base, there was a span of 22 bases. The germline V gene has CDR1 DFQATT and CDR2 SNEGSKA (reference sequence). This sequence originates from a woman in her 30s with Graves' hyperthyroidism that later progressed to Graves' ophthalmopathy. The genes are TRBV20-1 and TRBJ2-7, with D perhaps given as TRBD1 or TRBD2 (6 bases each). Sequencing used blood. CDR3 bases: TGCAGTGCTAGGGACACAAGGAGGGGGGTGTCTTCCTACGAGCAGTACTTC. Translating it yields CSARDTRRGVSSYEQYF.